These 7 T cell receptor beta chains share one sample of origin, sequenced in a study of immune evolution from preneoplasia to lung adenocarcinoma. The assay was immunoSEQ multiplex PCR, and TCRdb's table has in-frame clones only and misses some. The repertoire holds about 4,600 clones, with approximately 83% as singletons. Sequencing input: FFPE normal lung tissue adjacent to the tumor. The receptors were gathered from a person aged 50-70 years with lung adenocarcinoma.

The rearrangement joins TRBV4-2 to TRBJ1-3; TRBD1 matches 8 bases. The V segment lost 0 bases and the J segment 0 bases; nucleotides outside the gene matches: 13. The CDR3 runs 20 residues. Germline CDR1 reads LGHNA; CDR2 reads YNFKEQ. Here the CDR3 reads CASSQEQRRDRIHSGNTIYF. As DNA, the CDR3 is TGTGCCAGCAGCCAAGAACAACGAAGGGACAGGATCCACTCTGGAAACACCATATATTTT.

This chain links TRBV2 with TRBJ1-5; TRBD1 aligns across 9 bases. With 7 bases clipped from V and 2 bases from J, the junction kept 3 bases outside the gene matches. The CDR3 has 14 amino acids. Per the germline V gene, CDR1 is SNHLY and CDR2 is FYNNEI. The CDR3 protein is CASIRDRGNQPQHF. The CDR3 DNA follows: TGTGCCAGCATTCGGGACAGGGGCAATCAGCCCCAGCATTTT.

V is TRBV28 and J is TRBJ1-5; no firm D call. The germline gives CDR1 MDHEN, CDR2 SYDVKM. The CDR3 is made up of 15 amino acids. Trimming pared 5 bases from V and 2 bases from J, leaving 13 bases between. CDR3 DNA: TGTGCCAGCAGTGGCAGCGCGGGTGGCAATCAGCCCCAGCATTTT. This translates into CASSGSAGGNQPQHF.

This rearrangement joins TRBV29-1 to TRBJ2-7; TRBD2 matches at 13 bases. V gave up 7 bases and J gave up 5 bases; unmatched junction bases: 2. The CDR3 is 12 amino acids. Germline loops: CDR1 SQVTM, CDR2 ANQGSEA. The CDR3 nucleotides read TGCAGCGCTGGGACTAGCGGGAACGAGCAGTACTTC. It translates to CSAGTSGNEQYF.

The rearrangement links TRBV7-9 to TRBJ2-3, with TRBD2 matching 8 bases. Germline CDR1 SEHNR, CDR2 FQNEAQ (reference sequence). The ends lost 5 bases at V and 5 bases at J; junction bases unmatched: 6. The CDR3 spans 14 residues. The DNA for the CDR3 is TGTGCCAGCAGCCATAGCGGGGTGGGAGATACGCAGTATTTT. This codes for CASSHSGVGDTQYF.

In its sample, this clone was seen a few times. This sequence joins TRBV6-5 and TRBJ2-7; D remains ambiguous. Trimming cost V 5 bases and J 0 bases, with 8 bases left between them. The CDR3 is 13 residues long. Germline lookup yields CDR1 MNHEY and CDR2 SVGAGI. In DNA form, the CDR3 reads TGTGCCAGCAGTCCTAGTACCTCCTACGAGCAGTACTTC. Translation: CASSPSTSYEQYF.

The chain has TRBV18 and TRBJ2-2, with a weak D call TRBD2 (5 bases). The CDR3 sequence is 16 residues long. Germline V gene data show CDR1 as KGHSH and CDR2 as LQKENI. Trimming shortened V by 2 bases and J by 3 bases, and 13 bases separated the two germline ends. In nucleotides, the CDR3 is TGTGCCAGCTCACCATATGAGGGCACGTACACCGGGGAGCTGTTTTTT. Translating it yields CASSPYEGTYTGELFF.